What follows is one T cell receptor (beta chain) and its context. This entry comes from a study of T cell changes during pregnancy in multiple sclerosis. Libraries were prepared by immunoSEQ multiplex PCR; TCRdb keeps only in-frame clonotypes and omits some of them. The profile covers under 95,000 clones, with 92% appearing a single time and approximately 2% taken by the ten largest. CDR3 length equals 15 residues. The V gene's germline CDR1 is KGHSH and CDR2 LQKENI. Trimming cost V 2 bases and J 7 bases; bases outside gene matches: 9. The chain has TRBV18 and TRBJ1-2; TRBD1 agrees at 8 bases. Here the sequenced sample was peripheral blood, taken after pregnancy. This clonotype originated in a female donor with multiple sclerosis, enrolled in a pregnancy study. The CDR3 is CASSPVEEQGGGYTF. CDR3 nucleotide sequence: TGTGCCAGCTCACCAGTCGAAGAACAGGGGGGTGGCTACACCTTC.